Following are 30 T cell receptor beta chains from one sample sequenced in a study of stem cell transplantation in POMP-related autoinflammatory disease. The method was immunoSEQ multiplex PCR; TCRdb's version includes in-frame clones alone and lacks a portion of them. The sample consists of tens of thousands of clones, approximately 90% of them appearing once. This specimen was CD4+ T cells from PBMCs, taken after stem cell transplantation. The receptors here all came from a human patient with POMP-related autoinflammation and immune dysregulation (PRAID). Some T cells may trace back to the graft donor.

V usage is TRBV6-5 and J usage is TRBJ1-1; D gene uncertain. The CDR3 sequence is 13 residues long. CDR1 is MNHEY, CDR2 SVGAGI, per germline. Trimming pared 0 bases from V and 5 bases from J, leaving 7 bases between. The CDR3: CASSYSGGTEAFF. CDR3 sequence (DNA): TGTGCCAGCAGTTACTCAGGAGGGACTGAAGCTTTCTTT.

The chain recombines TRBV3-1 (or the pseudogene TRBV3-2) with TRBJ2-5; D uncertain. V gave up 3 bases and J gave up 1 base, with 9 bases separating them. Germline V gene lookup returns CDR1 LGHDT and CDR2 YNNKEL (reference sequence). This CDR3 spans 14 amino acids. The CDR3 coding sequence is TGTGCCAGCAGCCAGAGATCGCCCCAAGAGACCCAGTACTTC. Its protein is CASSQRSPQETQYF.

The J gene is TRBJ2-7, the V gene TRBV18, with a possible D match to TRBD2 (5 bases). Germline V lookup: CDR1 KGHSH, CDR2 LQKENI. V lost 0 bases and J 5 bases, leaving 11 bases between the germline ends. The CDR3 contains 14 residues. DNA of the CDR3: TGTGCCAGCTCACCACCCGGGGAGAGGGACGAGCAGTACTTC. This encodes CASSPPGERDEQYF.

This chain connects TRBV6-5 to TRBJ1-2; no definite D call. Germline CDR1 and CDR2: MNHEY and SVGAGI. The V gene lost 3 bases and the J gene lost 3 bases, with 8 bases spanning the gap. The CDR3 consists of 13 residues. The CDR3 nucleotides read TGTGCCAGCAGTTATGGCACGGACTATGGCTACACCTTC. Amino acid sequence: CASSYGTDYGYTF.

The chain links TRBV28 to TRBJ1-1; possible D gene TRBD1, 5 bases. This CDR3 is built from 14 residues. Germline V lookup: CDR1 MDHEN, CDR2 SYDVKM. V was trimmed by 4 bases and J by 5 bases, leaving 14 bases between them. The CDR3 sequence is CASSSGGSVTEAFF. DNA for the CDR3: TGTGCCAGCAGTTCCGGGGGTTCGGTAACTGAAGCTTTCTTT.

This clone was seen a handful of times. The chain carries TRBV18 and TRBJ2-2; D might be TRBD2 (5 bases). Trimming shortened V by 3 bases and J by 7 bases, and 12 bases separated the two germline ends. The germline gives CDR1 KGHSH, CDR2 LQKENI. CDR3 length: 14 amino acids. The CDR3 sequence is CASSPTGVGGELFF. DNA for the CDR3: TGTGCCAGCTCACCTACCGGGGTCGGCGGGGAGCTGTTTTTT.

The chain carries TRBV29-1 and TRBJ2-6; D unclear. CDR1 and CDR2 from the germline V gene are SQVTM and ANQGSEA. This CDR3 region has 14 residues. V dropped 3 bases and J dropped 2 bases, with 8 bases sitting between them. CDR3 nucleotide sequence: TGCAGCGTTGACACTACACCTGGGGCCAACGTCCTGACTTTC. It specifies CSVDTTPGANVLTF.

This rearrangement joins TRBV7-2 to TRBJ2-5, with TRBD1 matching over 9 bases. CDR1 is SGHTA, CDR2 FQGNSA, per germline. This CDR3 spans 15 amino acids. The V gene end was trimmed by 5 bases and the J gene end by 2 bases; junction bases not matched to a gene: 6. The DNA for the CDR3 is TGTGCCAGCAGCCGGAGGGACAGGGCACAAGAGACCCAGTACTTC. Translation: CASSRRDRAQETQYF.

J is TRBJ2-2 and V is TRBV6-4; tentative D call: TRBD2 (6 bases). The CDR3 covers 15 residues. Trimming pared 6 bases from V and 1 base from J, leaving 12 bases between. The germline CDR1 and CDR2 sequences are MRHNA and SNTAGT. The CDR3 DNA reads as TGTGCCAGCAGGCCGGGAGTGGGGAACACCGGGGAGCTGTTTTTT. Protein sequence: CASRPGVGNTGELFF.

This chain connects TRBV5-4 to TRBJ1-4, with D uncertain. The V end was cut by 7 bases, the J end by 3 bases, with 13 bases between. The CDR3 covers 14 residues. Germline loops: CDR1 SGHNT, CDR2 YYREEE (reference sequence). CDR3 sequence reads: CASQVQGPNEKLFF. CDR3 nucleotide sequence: TGTGCCAGCCAGGTTCAAGGGCCTAATGAAAAACTGTTTTTT.

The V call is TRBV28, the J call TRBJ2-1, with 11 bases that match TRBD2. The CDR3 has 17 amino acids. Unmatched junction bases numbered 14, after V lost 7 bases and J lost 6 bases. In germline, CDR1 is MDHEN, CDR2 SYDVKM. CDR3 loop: CASTLLGASGRINEQFF. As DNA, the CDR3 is TGTGCCAGCACCCTTCTGGGGGCTAGCGGGAGGATCAATGAGCAGTTCTTC.

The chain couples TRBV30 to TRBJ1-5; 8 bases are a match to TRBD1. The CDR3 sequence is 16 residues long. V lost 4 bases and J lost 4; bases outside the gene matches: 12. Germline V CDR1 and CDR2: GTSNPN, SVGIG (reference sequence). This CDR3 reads CAWTEGAGTGNQPQHF. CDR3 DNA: TGTGCCTGGACCGAAGGGGCTGGGACAGGTAATCAGCCCCAGCATTTT.

CDR3 protein: CASSSTGTGVSETQYF. CDR3 bases: TGCGCCAGCAGCTCTACCGGGACAGGGGTTTCGGAGACCCAGTACTTC. The chain combines TRBV5-1 with TRBJ2-5; 10 nucleotides match TRBD1. CDR1 and CDR2 (germline): SGHRS, YFSETQ. Trimming removed 3 bases from V and 5 bases from J; junction bases left unmatched: 10. The CDR3 loop spans 16 amino acids.

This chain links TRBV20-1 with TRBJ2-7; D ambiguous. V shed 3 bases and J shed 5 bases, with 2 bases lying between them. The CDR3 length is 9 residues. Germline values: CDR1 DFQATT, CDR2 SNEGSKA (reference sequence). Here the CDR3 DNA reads TGCAGTGCTAGTGACGAGCAGTACTTC. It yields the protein CSASDEQYF.

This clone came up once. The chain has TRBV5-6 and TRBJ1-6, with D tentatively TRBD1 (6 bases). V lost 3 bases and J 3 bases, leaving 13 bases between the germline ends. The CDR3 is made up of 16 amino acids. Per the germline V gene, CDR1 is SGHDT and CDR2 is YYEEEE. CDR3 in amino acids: CASSWAGARYNSPLHF. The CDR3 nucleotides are TGTGCCAGCAGCTGGGCGGGGGCCCGCTATAATTCACCCCTCCACTTT.

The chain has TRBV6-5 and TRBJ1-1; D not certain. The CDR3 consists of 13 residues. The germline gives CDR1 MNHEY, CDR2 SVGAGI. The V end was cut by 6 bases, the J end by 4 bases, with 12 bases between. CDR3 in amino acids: CASRNQLGTEAFF. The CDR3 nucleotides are TGTGCCAGCAGAAACCAATTGGGCACTGAAGCTTTCTTT.

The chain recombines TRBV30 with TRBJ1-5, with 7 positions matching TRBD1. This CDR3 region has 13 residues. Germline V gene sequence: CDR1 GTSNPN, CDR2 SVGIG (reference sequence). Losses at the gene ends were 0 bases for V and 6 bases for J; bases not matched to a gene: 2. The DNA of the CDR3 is TGTGCCTGGAGTGTTCAGGGGGTTCAGCCCCAGCATTTT. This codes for CAWSVQGVQPQHF.

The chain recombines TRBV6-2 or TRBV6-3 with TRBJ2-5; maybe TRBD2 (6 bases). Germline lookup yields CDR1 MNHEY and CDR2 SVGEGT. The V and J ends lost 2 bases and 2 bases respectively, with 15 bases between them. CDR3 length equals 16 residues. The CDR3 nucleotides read TGTGCCAGCAGTTACGACCGGGGGAAGAGGCAAGAGACCCAGTACTTC. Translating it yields CASSYDRGKRQETQYF.

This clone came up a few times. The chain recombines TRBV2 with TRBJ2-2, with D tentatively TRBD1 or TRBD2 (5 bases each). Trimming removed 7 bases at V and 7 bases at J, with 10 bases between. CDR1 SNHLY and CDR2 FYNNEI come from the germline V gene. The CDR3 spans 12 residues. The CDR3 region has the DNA TGTGCCAGCACTATGGGGGTCGGGGAGCTGTTTTTT. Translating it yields CASTMGVGELFF.

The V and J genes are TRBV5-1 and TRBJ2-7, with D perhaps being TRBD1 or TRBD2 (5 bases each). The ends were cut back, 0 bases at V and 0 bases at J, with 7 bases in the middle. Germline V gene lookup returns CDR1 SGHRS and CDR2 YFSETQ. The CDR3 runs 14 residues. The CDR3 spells CASSLVGDSYEQYF. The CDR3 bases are TGCGCCAGCAGCTTGGTGGGGGACTCCTACGAGCAGTACTTC.

The CDR3 DNA reads TGTGCCAGCAGCTTAATCGGGGCTGCGAACACTGAAGCTTTCTTT. Protein product: CASSLIGAANTEAFF. This chain joins TRBV7-3 and TRBJ1-1; weak D call: TRBD1 (5 bases). Trimming shortened V by 1 base and J by 1 base, and 10 bases separated the two germline ends. CDR1 is SGHTA, CDR2 FQGTGA, per germline. The CDR3 extends over 15 amino acids. The full variable domain, with the rest looked up from reference TRBV7-3 and TRBJ1-1, is GAGVSQTPSNKVTEKGKYVELRCDPISGHTALYWYRQSLGQGPEFLIYFQGTGAADDSGLPNDRFFAVRPEGSVSTLKIQRTERGDSAVYLCASSLIGAANTEAFFGQGTRLTVV.

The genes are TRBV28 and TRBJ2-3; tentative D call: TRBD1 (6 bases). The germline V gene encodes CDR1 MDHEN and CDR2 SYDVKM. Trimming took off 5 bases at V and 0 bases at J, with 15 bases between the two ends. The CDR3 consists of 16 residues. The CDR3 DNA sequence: TGTGCCAGCAGTCAGCCAGGGGATGGGAGCACAGATACGCAGTATTTT. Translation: CASSQPGDGSTDTQYF.

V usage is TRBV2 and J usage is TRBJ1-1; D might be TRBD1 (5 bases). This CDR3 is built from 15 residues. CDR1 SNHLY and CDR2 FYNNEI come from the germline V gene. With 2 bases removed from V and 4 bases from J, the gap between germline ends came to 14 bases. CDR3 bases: TGTGCCAGCAGTGAATCTGGGGGGGAAGGCACTGAAGCTTTCTTT. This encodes CASSESGGEGTEAFF.

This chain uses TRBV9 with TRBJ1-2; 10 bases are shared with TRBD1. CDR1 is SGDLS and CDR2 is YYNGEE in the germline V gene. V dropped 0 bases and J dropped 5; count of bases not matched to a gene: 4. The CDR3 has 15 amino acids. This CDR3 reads CASSVDGTGVYGYTF. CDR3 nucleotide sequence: TGTGCCAGCAGCGTAGATGGGACAGGGGTTTATGGCTACACCTTC. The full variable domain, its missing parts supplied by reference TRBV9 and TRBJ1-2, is DSGVTQTPKHLITATGQRVTLRCSPRSGDLSVYWYQQSLDQGLQFLIQYYNGEERAKGNILERFSAQQFPDLHSELNLSSLELGDSALYFCASSVDGTGVYGYTFGSGTRLTVV.

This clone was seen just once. CDR3 amino acids: CASSYYRGLGETQYF. The CDR3 DNA is TGCGCCAGCAGCTACTACCGGGGACTAGGAGAGACCCAGTACTTC. V is TRBV5-1 and J is TRBJ2-5, with 8 bases lining up with TRBD2. CDR1 is SGHRS and CDR2 is YFSETQ in the germline V gene. J lost 4 bases, V lost 3 bases, and 8 bases had no gene match. CDR3 length equals 15 residues.

In DNA, the CDR3 is TGCGCCAGCAGCTTGGAGGGAGGGCGAGATACGCAGTATTTT. Translated: CASSLEGGRDTQYF. V usage is TRBV5-1 and J usage is TRBJ2-3, with 7 bases that match TRBD2. The CDR3 consists of 14 residues. Trimming removed 0 bases from V and 5 bases from J; junction bases left unmatched: 3. Germline V gene sequence: CDR1 SGHRS, CDR2 YFSETQ.

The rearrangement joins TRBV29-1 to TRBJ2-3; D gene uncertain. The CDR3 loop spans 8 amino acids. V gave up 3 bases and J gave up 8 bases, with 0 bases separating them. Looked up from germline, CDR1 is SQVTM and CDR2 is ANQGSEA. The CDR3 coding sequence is TGCAGCGTTGATACGCAGTATTTT. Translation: CSVDTQYF.

The CDR3 DNA is TGTGCCAGCAGTTTGAGGGGTGGCGGGGAGCTGTTTTTT. Protein: CASSLRGGGELFF. This sequence joins TRBV12-3 or TRBV12-4 and TRBJ2-2; D assignment may be TRBD1 or TRBD2 (5 bases each). The CDR3 covers 13 residues. V shed 3 bases and J shed 7 bases, with 9 bases lying between them.

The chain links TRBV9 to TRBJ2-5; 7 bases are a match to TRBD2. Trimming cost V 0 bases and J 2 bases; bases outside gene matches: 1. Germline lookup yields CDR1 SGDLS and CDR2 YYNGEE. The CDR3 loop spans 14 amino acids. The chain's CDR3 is CASSVGGGQETQYF. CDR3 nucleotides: TGTGCCAGCAGCGTAGGCGGGGGTCAAGAGACCCAGTACTTC. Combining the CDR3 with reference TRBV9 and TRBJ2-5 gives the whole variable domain DSGVTQTPKHLITATGQRVTLRCSPRSGDLSVYWYQQSLDQGLQFLIQYYNGEERAKGNILERFSAQQFPDLHSELNLSSLELGDSALYFCASSVGGGQETQYFGPGTRLLVL.

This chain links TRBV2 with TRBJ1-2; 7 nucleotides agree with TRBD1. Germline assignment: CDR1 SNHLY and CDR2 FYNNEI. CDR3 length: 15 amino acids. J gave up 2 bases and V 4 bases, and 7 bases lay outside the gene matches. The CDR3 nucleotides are TGTGCCAGCAGTGGACAGACAGGGCCCAACTATGGCTACACCTTC. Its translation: CASSGQTGPNYGYTF. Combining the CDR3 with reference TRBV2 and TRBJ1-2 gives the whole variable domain EPEVTQTPSHQVTQMGQEVILRCVPISNHLYFYWYRQILGQKVEFLVSFYNNEISEKSEIFDDQFSVERPDGSNFTLKIRSTKLEDSAMYFCASSGQTGPNYGYTFGSGTRLTVV.